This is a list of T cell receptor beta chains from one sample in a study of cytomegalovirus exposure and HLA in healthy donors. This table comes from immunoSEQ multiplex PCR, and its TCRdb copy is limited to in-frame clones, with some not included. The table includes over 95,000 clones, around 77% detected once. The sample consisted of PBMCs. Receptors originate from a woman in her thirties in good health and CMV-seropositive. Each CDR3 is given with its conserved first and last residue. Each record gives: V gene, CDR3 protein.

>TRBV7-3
CASSLMGLASTGELFF
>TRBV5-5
CASSLALSAPYEQYF
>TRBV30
CVWSPLAGAADTQYF
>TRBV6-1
CASSRQGLAPGEQYF
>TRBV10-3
CATRQGENTEAFF
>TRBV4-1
CASSQGRVTGSNQPQHF
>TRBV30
CAWNIFLGEAEAFF
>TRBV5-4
CASSFQGSGELFF
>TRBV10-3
CAISEDRGTFRSGEQYF
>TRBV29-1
CSVGGSTEAFF
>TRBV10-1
CASSSGLAGVNYNEQFF
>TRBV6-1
CASSGQRTGGSNQPQHF
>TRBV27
CASRTSGRLDEQYF
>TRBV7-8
CASSLSGSNEQFF
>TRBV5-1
CASSFGTASTYPHEQYF
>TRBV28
CATGLAGQETQYF
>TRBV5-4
CASSFPGDYGYTF
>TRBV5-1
CASSLEGVGDEQYF
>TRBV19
CASGDRDTEAFF
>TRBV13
CASSLSVSTDTQYF
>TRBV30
CAWIRLAGGLDTQYF
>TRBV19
CASRPRGVANEKLFF
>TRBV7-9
CSSSRDGGPQHF
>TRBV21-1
CASSNGQPQHF
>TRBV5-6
CASSLERTEAFF
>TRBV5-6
CASSYGTDLSGNTIYF
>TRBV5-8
CASSLIGGDQPQHF
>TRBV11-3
CASSLEGLAGHYEQYF
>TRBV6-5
CASSTGIDQPQHF
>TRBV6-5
CASSYPQGVYGYTF
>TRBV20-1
CSARSDYEQYF
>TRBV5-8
CASSWTRGYTF
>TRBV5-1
CASSLGADGEVFGETQYF
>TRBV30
CAWRALDRDYGYTF
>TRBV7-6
CASSQDRAGSGANVLTF
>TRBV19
CASSDPGSYQPQHF
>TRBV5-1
CASSFSGGVGNTEAFF
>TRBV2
CASRAPTGTSYNEQFF
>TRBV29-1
CSVLSDGGTDTQYF
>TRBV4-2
CASSQAVASGDEQFF
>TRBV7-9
CASSLALGDRGYEQFF
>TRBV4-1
CASSQGTSVEETQYF
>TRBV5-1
CASSPGQNNEQFF
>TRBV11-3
CASSWAADYEQYF
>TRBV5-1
CASSLVSGGPGEQYF
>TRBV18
CASSNPQGPSTNPYEQYF
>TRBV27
CASSPSSGEQYNEQFF
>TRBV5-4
CASSSDRGPTGELFF
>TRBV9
CASSPRAQGFNEKLFF
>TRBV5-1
CASSYQDRQETQYF
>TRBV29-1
CSVKRGGASNEQFF
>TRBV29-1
CSGGTGGADAFF
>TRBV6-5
CASRRPAGNYGYTF
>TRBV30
CAWKGVGGELFF
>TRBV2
CASMADRGDTYEQYF